This passage covers 14 T cell receptor beta chains from one sample sequenced in a study of blood T cell repertoires in COVID-19. The method was immunoSEQ multiplex PCR; TCRdb's version includes in-frame clones alone and lacks a portion of them. The repertoire holds about 180,000 clones, nearly 90% seen once, with roughly 2.4% in the top ten. The sample taken for sequencing was PBMCs or T cells enriched from blood (not recorded which). Receptor source: a middle-aged woman with acute COVID-19.

The rearrangement links TRBV28 to TRBJ2-7, with D possibly being TRBD2 (5 bases). V gave up 0 bases and J gave up 5 bases, with 8 bases separating them. CDR1 is MDHEN and CDR2 is SYDVKM in the germline V gene. The CDR3 length is 13 residues. CDR3 sequence reads: CASSLWGDHEQYF. The CDR3 DNA reads as TGTGCCAGCAGTTTATGGGGAGACCACGAGCAGTACTTC.

The rearrangement joins TRBV4-2 to TRBJ2-2; D may be TRBD1 (6 bases). Germline-derived CDR1 and CDR2 are LGHNA and YNFKEQ. The V end lost 3 bases, the J end lost 1 base, and 12 bases lay between the germline ends. The length of the CDR3 is 16 residues. CDR3 residues: CASSHSGTRNTGELFF. DNA of the CDR3: TGTGCCAGCAGCCATTCCGGGACAAGGAACACCGGGGAGCTGTTTTTT.

The chain joins TRBV29-1 to TRBJ1-1; no definite D call. V was clipped by 5 bases and J by 2 bases, with 9 bases between them. The germline V gene has CDR1 SQVTM and CDR2 ANQGSEA. There are 12 residues in the CDR3. DNA for the CDR3: TGCAGCGTTCGACGGGGAAACACTGAAGCTTTCTTT. It yields the protein CSVRRGNTEAFF.

V and J are TRBV19 and TRBJ1-1, with unresolved D. V dropped 3 bases and J dropped 1 base, with 9 bases sitting between them. Germline CDR1 reads LNHDA; CDR2 reads SQIVND (reference sequence). The CDR3 consists of 14 residues. CDR3 protein: CASSIGGSNTEAFF. The CDR3 nucleotides read TGTGCCAGTAGTATCGGAGGCTCGAACACTGAAGCTTTCTTT.

The J gene is TRBJ1-2, the V gene TRBV5-6; possibly TRBD1 for D (5 bases). The CDR3 totals 13 residues. Trimming took off 4 bases at V and 8 bases at J, with 15 bases between the two ends. Germline CDR1 SGHDT, CDR2 YYEEEE. The CDR3: CASSPGSGDGYTF. Here the CDR3 DNA reads TGTGCCAGCAGCCCCGGGAGTGGGGACGGCTACACCTTC.

V is TRBV10-1 and J is TRBJ1-4; D might be TRBD1 (6 bases). V lost 7 bases and J lost 3, with 18 bases in between. Per germline, CDR1 WNHNN and CDR2 SYGVQD (reference sequence). CDR3 length: 16 residues. In DNA form, the CDR3 reads TGCGCCAGCAACTTTCGCCGGGACACCCCTAATGAAAAACTGTTTTTT. This codes for CASNFRRDTPNEKLFF.

Comments on this clone: This sample includes further DNA sequences coding for the same CDR3. The chain has TRBV11-2 and TRBJ2-1; perhaps TRBD2 as D (5 bases). CDR1 and CDR2 (germline): SGHAT, FQNNGV. Trimming cost V 1 base and J 2 bases, with 9 bases left between them. The CDR3 length is 15 residues. CDR3: CASSLVASPYNEQFF. The CDR3 nucleotides read TGTGCCAGCAGCTTAGTAGCTAGCCCCTACAATGAGCAGTTCTTC. Full variable domain (remainder filled in from reference TRBV11-2 and TRBJ2-1): EAGVAQSPRYKIIEKRQSVAFWCNPISGHATLYWYQQILGQGPKLLIQFQNNGVVDDSQLPKDRFSAERLKGVDSTLKIQPAKLEDSAVYLCASSLVASPYNEQFFGPGTRLTVL.

The chain recombines TRBV7-2 with TRBJ1-5, with 8 nucleotides matching TRBD1. CDR1 is SGHTA, CDR2 FQGNSA, per germline. This CDR3 comprises 15 residues. V dropped 5 bases and J dropped 1; count of bases not matched to a gene: 4. CDR3 sequence reads: CASSRDRWSNQPQHF. CDR3 coding DNA: TGTGCCAGCAGCAGGGACAGGTGGAGCAATCAGCCCCAGCATTTT.

The genes are TRBV3-1 (or the pseudogene TRBV3-2) and TRBJ2-1; D is ambiguous. From germline, CDR1 is LGHDT and CDR2 YNNKEL (reference sequence). The ends were cut back, 2 bases at V and 0 bases at J, with 17 bases in the middle. The CDR3 is 18 amino acids. The CDR3 here is CASSQSLGDFSSYNEQFF. The CDR3 DNA is TGTGCCAGCAGCCAATCTCTAGGAGATTTCAGCTCCTACAATGAGCAGTTCTTC.

The V and J genes are TRBV5-1 and TRBJ2-5; TRBD2 agrees at 7 bases. The CDR3 has 14 residues. V was clipped by 4 bases and J by 1 base; unmatched bases: 4. CDR1 SGHRS and CDR2 YFSETQ come from the germline V gene. In DNA form, the CDR3 reads TGCGCCAGCAGCCCGGCGGGGGTCCAAGAGACCCAGTACTTC. Translation gives CASSPAGVQETQYF.

V usage is TRBV4-1 and J usage is TRBJ2-7, with 9 bases identical to TRBD2. The CDR3 loop spans 17 amino acids. The germline V gene encodes CDR1 MGHRA and CDR2 YSYEKL. Trimming at V came to 4 bases and at J to 2 bases, leaving 12 bases not matched to a gene. The chain's CDR3 is CASSPSAREGGTYEQYF. Here the CDR3 DNA reads TGCGCCAGCAGCCCGTCGGCGCGGGAGGGCGGGACCTACGAGCAGTACTTC.

This chain connects TRBV2 to TRBJ2-1; TRBD2 agrees at 12 bases. This CDR3 is 15 amino acids long. Germline values: CDR1 SNHLY, CDR2 FYNNEI. V gave up 4 bases and J gave up 9 bases; unmatched junction bases: 7. Here the CDR3 reads CASSALAGGQGEQFF. The CDR3 DNA reads TGTGCCAGCAGTGCGCTAGCGGGAGGGCAGGGTGAGCAGTTCTTC.

This clone was picked up a small number of times. The V call is TRBV7-6, the J call TRBJ1-3; no definite D call. V was pared by 5 bases and J by 7 bases, with 12 bases between. Germline V gene data show CDR1 as SGHVS and CDR2 as FNYEAQ. The length of the CDR3 is 13 residues. The CDR3: CASSGREGNTIYF. The CDR3, as DNA: TGTGCCAGCAGCGGGCGGGAAGGGAACACCATATATTTT.

The CDR3 sequence is CASRDTGDNYGYTF. The CDR3 DNA sequence: TGTGCCAGCAGAGATACAGGGGATAACTATGGCTACACCTTC. The gene calls are TRBV5-6 and TRBJ1-2; the match to TRBD1 covers 7 bases. The CDR3 has 14 residues. Germline V gene data show CDR1 as SGHDT and CDR2 as YYEEEE. V lost 5 bases to trimming and J lost 1 base; unmatched junction nucleotides: 5.